These T cell receptor beta chains were read from a single sample in a study of T cell responses to AZD1222 COVID-19 vaccine. Data came from immunoSEQ multiplex PCR; TCRdb stores just in-frame clones and leaves some out. The top ten hold roughly 1% of the sample, which has roughly 200,000 clones, roughly 93% seen once. This specimen was peripheral blood, taken 28 days after the second dose of the MenACWY control vaccine. The receptors were sampled from an adult who received the MenACWY meningococcal vaccine as a control. CDR3s include the opening cysteine and the closing phenylalanine or tryptophan. Each record gives: D gene, CDR3 length, V gene, J gene, clone size, CDR3 protein, CDR3 DNA. D genes are given only for firm matches. Expanded clones are given a class, and other clones once, few, many or no size at all.

>-|12|TRBV5-1|TRBJ2-5|once
CASSDLEETQYF
TGCGCCAGCAGCGACCTGGAAGAGACCCAGTACTTC
>TRBD1|16|TRBV13|TRBJ1-3|-
CASSLRTGFIGNTIYF
TGTGCCAGCAGCTTACGGACAGGGTTTATTGGAAACACCATATATTTT
>-|13|TRBV12-3/TRBV12-4|TRBJ1-2|-
CASRPSGDYGYTF
TGTGCCAGCAGGCCCTCGGGGGACTATGGCTACACCTTC
>TRBD2|15|TRBV28|TRBJ2-5|-
CASSSASGGRETQYF
TGTGCCAGCAGTTCGGCTAGCGGGGGCCGGGAGACCCAGTACTTC
>-|12|TRBV6-2/TRBV6-3|TRBJ2-5|few
CASSAAEETQYF
TGTGCCAGCAGTGCAGCGGAAGAGACCCAGTACTTC
>TRBD1|15|TRBV9|TRBJ2-3|-
CASSETGQGADTQYF
TGTGCCAGCAGCGAGACAGGACAGGGGGCCGATACGCAGTATTTT
>-|14|TRBV5-4|TRBJ2-7|-
CASSPKTGDSEQYF
TGTGCCAGCAGCCCTAAAACCGGGGATTCCGAGCAGTACTTC
>-|17|TRBV2|TRBJ2-2|-
CASSPPFHDFNTGELFF
TGTGCCAGCAGTCCACCGTTCCATGACTTCAACACCGGGGAGCTGTTTTTT
>-|15|TRBV5-1|TRBJ2-1|-
CASQGGRWTYNEQFF
TGCGCCAGCCAGGGTGGGCGGTGGACCTACAATGAGCAGTTCTTC
>-|14|TRBV10-2|TRBJ1-5|-
CASSESRGNQPQHF
TGCGCCAGCAGTGAGTCCAGGGGCAATCAGCCCCAGCATTTT